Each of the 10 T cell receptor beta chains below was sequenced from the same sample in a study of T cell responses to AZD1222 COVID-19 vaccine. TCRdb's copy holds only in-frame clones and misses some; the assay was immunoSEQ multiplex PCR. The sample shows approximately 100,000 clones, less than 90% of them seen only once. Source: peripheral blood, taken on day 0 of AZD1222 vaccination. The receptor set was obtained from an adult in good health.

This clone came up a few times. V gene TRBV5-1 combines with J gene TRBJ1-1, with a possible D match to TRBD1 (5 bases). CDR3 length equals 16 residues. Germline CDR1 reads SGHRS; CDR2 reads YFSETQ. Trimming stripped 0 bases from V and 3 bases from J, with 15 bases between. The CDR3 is CASSLEGGRGDTEAFF. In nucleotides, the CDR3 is TGCGCCAGCAGCTTGGAGGGAGGGCGAGGGGACACTGAAGCTTTCTTT.

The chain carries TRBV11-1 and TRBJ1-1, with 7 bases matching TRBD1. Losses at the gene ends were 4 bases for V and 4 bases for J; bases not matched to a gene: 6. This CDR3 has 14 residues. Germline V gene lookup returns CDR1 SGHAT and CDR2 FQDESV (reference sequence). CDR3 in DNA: TGTGCCAGCAGCTCCTACAGGGGTAGCACTGAAGCTTTCTTT. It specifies CASSSYRGSTEAFF. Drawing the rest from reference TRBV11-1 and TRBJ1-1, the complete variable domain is EAEVAQSPRYKITEKSQAVAFWCDPISGHATLYWYRQILGQGPELLVQFQDESVVDDSQLPKDRFSAERLKGVDSTLKIQPAELGDSAMYLCASSSYRGSTEAFFGQGTRLTVV.

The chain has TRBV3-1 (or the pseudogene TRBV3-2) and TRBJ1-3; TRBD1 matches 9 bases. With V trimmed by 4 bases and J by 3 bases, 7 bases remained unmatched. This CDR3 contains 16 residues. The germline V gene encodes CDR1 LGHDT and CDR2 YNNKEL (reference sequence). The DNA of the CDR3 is TGTGCCAGCAGCCGCGCGGGACAGGGTGGTGGAAACACCATATATTTT. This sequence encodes CASSRAGQGGGNTIYF.

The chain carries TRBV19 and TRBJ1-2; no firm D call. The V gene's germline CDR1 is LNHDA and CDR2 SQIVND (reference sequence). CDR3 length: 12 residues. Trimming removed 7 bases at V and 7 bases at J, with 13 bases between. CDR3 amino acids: CASTGPLAGYTF. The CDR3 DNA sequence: TGTGCCAGTACAGGCCCTTTAGCTGGCTACACCTTC.

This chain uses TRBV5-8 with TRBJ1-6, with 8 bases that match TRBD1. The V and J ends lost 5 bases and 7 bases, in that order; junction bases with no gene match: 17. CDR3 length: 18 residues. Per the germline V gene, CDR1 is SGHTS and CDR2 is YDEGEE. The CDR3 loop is CASRRKWAGGDRNSPLHF. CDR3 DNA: TGTGCCAGCAGGCGAAAATGGGCAGGGGGCGATCGAAATTCACCCCTCCACTTT.

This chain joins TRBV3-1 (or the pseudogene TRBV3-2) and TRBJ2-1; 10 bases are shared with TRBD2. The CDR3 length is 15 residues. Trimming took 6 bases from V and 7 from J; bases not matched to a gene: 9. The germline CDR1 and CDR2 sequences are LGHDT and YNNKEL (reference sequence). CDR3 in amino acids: CASRSSGREWNEQFF. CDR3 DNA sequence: TGTGCCAGCAGATCTAGCGGGAGAGAATGGAATGAGCAGTTCTTC.

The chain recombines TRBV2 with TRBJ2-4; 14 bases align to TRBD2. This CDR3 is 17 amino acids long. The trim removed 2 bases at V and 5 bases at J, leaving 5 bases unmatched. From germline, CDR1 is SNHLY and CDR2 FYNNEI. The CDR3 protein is CASSELGLAGVENIQYF. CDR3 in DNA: TGTGCCAGCAGTGAATTGGGACTAGCGGGAGTGGAAAACATTCAGTACTTC.

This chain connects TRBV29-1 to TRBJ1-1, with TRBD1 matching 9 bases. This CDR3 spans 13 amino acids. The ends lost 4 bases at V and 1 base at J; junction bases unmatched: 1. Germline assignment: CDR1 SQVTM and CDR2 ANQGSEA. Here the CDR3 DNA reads TGCAGCGTTGCGGGACAGGGGAACACTGAAGCTTTCTTT. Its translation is CSVAGQGNTEAFF.

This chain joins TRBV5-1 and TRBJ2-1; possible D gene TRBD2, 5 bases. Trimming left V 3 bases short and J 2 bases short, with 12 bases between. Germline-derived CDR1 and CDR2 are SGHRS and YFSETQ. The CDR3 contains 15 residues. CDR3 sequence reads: CASSSNSATYNEQFF. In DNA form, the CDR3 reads TGCGCCAGCAGCTCGAATAGCGCAACCTACAATGAGCAGTTCTTC. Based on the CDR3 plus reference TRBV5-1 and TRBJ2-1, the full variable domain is KAGVTQTPRYLIKTRGQQVTLSCSPISGHRSVSWYQQTPGQGLQFLFEYFSETQRNKGNFPGRFSGRQFSNSRSEMNVSTLELGDSALYLCASSSNSATYNEQFFGPGTRLTVL.

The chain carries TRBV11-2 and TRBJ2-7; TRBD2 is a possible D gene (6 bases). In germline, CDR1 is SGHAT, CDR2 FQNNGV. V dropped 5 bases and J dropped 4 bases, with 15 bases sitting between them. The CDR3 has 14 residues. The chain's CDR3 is CASSPPGLIYEQYF. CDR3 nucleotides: TGTGCCAGCAGCCCTCCGGGACTGATATACGAGCAGTACTTC. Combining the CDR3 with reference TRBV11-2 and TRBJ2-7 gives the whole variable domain EAGVAQSPRYKIIEKRQSVAFWCNPISGHATLYWYQQILGQGPKLLIQFQNNGVVDDSQLPKDRFSAERLKGVDSTLKIQPAKLEDSAVYLCASSPPGLIYEQYFGPGTRLTVT.